A single sample gave rise to the 17 T cell receptor beta chains below, sequenced in a study of blood T cell repertoires in COVID-19. Sequencing used immunoSEQ multiplex PCR; TCRdb keeps in-frame clones, though not all of them. The data show over 150,000 clones, with roughly 86% seen just once and 5.5% to 7% held by the top ten. The specimen was peripheral blood. The source of these receptors is a man aged 45-65 years with active or convalescent COVID-19.

The sample holds one count of this clone. DNA of the CDR3: TGTGCCAGCAGCCGCCAGTCGGGAGATACGCAGTATTTT. It yields the protein CASSRQSGDTQYF. The chain has TRBV11-2 and TRBJ2-3; D is uncertain. Trimming took off 5 bases at V and 5 bases at J, with 11 bases between the two ends. The CDR3 contains 13 residues. The germline V gene encodes CDR1 SGHAT and CDR2 FQNNGV. The whole variable domain, remainder taken from reference TRBV11-2 and TRBJ2-3, is EAGVAQSPRYKIIEKRQSVAFWCNPISGHATLYWYQQILGQGPKLLIQFQNNGVVDDSQLPKDRFSAERLKGVDSTLKIQPAKLEDSAVYLCASSRQSGDTQYFGPGTRLTVL.

This chain joins TRBV5-1 and TRBJ2-6, with 7 bases fitting TRBD1. With 0 bases clipped from V and 2 bases from J, the junction kept 2 bases outside the gene matches. CDR3 length equals 16 residues. CDR1 and CDR2 from the germline V gene are SGHRS and YFSETQ. CDR3 DNA sequence: TGCGCCAGCAGCTTGGAGACAGGGACTGGGGCCAACGTCCTGACTTTC. Its translation: CASSLETGTGANVLTF.

The rearrangement links TRBV28 to TRBJ1-5, with D perhaps matching TRBD1 (5 bases). The CDR3 is made up of 14 amino acids. CDR1 is MDHEN, CDR2 SYDVKM, per germline. V shed 3 bases and J shed 3 bases, with 9 bases lying between them. In DNA form, the CDR3 reads TGTGCCAGCAGTTTCTCAGGGCTCAATCAGCCCCAGCATTTT. It is translated as CASSFSGLNQPQHF.

This chain links TRBV9 with TRBJ2-1; TRBD1 matches at 12 bases. V gave up 3 bases and J gave up 6 bases; unmatched junction bases: 7. The CDR3 totals 16 residues. Germline V gives CDR1 SGDLS, CDR2 YYNGEE. CDR3 region: CASSASGTGGFNEQFF. DNA of the CDR3: TGTGCCAGCAGCGCGTCCGGGACAGGGGGCTTCAATGAGCAGTTCTTC.

The chain joins TRBV5-1 to TRBJ2-5, with 9 bases matching TRBD1. The CDR3 consists of 16 residues. V dropped 3 bases and J dropped 5; count of bases not matched to a gene: 11. Germline CDR1 reads SGHRS; CDR2 reads YFSETQ. The CDR3 coding sequence is TGCGCCAGCAGCTCAAATACAGGGGGCGCAGGGGAGACCCAGTACTTC. Residues: CASSSNTGGAGETQYF.

This clone was found once. The rearrangement joins TRBV18 to TRBJ1-2, with unresolved D. The CDR3 extends over 14 amino acids. Between the trimmed V and J ends, which lost 6 bases and 4 bases, there was a span of 15 bases. Germline CDR1 and CDR2: KGHSH and LQKENI. As DNA, the CDR3 is TGTGCCAGCTCCCCTGGGGAGTACCTCTATGGCTACACCTTC. The encoded protein is CASSPGEYLYGYTF.

The CDR3 DNA follows: TGTGCCAGCAGCTTTGGACAGGGCTATAATTCACCCCTCCACTTT. It translates to CASSFGQGYNSPLHF. This chain connects TRBV5-5 to TRBJ1-6, with 8 bases that match TRBD1. The CDR3 is 15 residues long. The J segment lost 3 bases and the V segment lost 2 bases, leaving 1 base of the junction unmatched. The germline gives CDR1 SGHKS, CDR2 YYEKEE (reference sequence). Drawing the rest from reference TRBV5-5 and TRBJ1-6, the complete variable domain is DAGVTQSPTHLIKTRGQQVTLRCSPISGHKSVSWYQQVLGQGPQFIFQYYEKEERGRGNFPDRFSARQFPNYSSELNVNALLLGDSALYLCASSFGQGYNSPLHFGNGTRLTVT.

In its sample, this clone was seen once. The J gene is TRBJ2-7, the V gene TRBV5-8, with no clear D. Germline CDR1 reads SGHTS; CDR2 reads YDEGEE. Trimming pared 1 base from V and 6 bases from J, leaving 5 bases between. The CDR3 is 11 amino acids. CDR3 protein: CASSLLIEQYF. The CDR3, as DNA: TGTGCCAGCAGCTTGCTTATCGAGCAGTACTTC.

This clone was detected only once. The J gene is TRBJ1-6, the V gene TRBV10-1, with D perhaps matching TRBD1 (6 bases). V lost 0 bases to trimming and J lost 1 base, with 16 bases between them. The CDR3 spans 19 residues. Per germline, CDR1 WNHNN and CDR2 SYGVQD (reference sequence). CDR3 residues: CASSESLGADSSYNSPLHF. DNA of the CDR3: TGCGCCAGCAGTGAGTCCTTGGGGGCGGATAGTTCCTATAATTCACCCCTCCACTTT.

The chain is built from TRBV28 and TRBJ2-7; the D gene is possibly TRBD1 (5 bases). The CDR3 extends over 15 amino acids. V was pared by 7 bases and J by 3 bases, with 19 bases between. Germline CDR1 and CDR2: MDHEN and SYDVKM. Here the CDR3 DNA reads TGTGCCAGCAACACACTCGGACACACGAACTACGAGCAGTACTTC. Translated: CASNTLGHTNYEQYF.

V and J are TRBV4-3 and TRBJ1-5; 7 nucleotides agree with TRBD1. CDR3 length: 14 residues. V gave up 3 bases and J gave up 7 bases; unmatched junction bases: 6. CDR1 is LGHNA, CDR2 YSLEER, per germline. CDR3 nucleotides: TGCGCCAGCAGCCAGGGGACAGTTAGCCAGCCCCAGCATTTT. Translation gives CASSQGTVSQPQHF.

The chain is built from TRBV2 and TRBJ1-6; 9 bases line up with TRBD1. The V segment lost 4 bases and the J segment 0 bases; nucleotides outside the gene matches: 13. The CDR3 contains 20 residues. Germline loops: CDR1 SNHLY, CDR2 FYNNEI. The CDR3 here is CASSVTRDRESFSYNSPLHF. As DNA, the CDR3 is TGTGCCAGCAGTGTCACCCGGGACAGGGAATCCTTCTCCTATAATTCACCCCTCCACTTT.

V and J are TRBV7-9 and TRBJ2-3; 8 bases are shared with TRBD1. Germline-derived CDR1 and CDR2 are SEHNR and FQNEAQ (reference sequence). J gave up 4 bases and V 5 bases, and 5 bases lay outside the gene matches. The CDR3 extends over 14 amino acids. The CDR3 nucleotides read TGTGCCAGCAGCGCGACAGGGGCGGCAGATACGCAGTATTTT. Translating gives CASSATGAADTQYF.

The rearrangement links TRBV18 to TRBJ1-4; TRBD1 agrees at 8 bases. Losses at the gene ends were 5 bases for V and 8 bases for J; bases not matched to a gene: 10. The CDR3 totals 15 residues. CDR1 and CDR2 from the germline V gene are KGHSH and LQKENI. CDR3 bases: TGTGCCAGCTCATCCGCCAGGGGGCCAGGGGAAAAACTGTTTTTT. As protein: CASSSARGPGEKLFF.

The chain couples TRBV10-3 to TRBJ1-1; D perhaps matches TRBD1 (6 bases). The germline V gene has CDR1 ENHRY and CDR2 SYGVKD. The V end lost 9 bases, the J end lost 0 bases, and 11 bases lay between the germline ends. The CDR3 loop spans 13 amino acids. CDR3 loop: CAINGQMNTEAFF. CDR3 bases: TGTGCCATTAATGGACAGATGAACACTGAAGCTTTCTTT.

The genes are TRBV18 and TRBJ1-2; 7 bases agree with TRBD1. CDR1 and CDR2 (germline): KGHSH, LQKENI. Losses at the gene ends were 5 bases for V and 0 bases for J; bases not matched to a gene: 3. The length of the CDR3 is 14 residues. This CDR3 is CASSDRESNYGYTF. The CDR3 DNA is TGTGCCAGCTCAGACAGGGAGTCTAACTATGGCTACACCTTC.

V is TRBV7-3 and J is TRBJ1-3; TRBD1 aligns across 7 bases. Germline loops: CDR1 SGHTA, CDR2 FQGTGA. V dropped 4 bases and J dropped 4; count of bases not matched to a gene: 7. The CDR3 consists of 15 residues. The CDR3 loop is CASSSGGGFGNTIYF. In DNA, the CDR3 is TGTGCCAGCAGCTCCGGAGGGGGCTTCGGAAACACCATATATTTT.